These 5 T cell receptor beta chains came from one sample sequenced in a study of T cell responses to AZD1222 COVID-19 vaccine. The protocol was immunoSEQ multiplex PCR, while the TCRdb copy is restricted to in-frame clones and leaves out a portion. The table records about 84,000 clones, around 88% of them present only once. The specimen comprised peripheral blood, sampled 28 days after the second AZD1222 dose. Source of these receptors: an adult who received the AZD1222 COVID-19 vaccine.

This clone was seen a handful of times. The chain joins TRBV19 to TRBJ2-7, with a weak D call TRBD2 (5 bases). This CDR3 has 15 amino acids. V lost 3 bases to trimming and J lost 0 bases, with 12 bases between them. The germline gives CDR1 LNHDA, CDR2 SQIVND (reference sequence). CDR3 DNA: TGTGCCAGTAGTATTATGGGAGCCAGCTCCTACGAGCAGTACTTC. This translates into CASSIMGASSYEQYF.

The CDR3 nucleotides are TGTGCCAGCAGCTCGGCTCTTCCCTACGAGCAGTACTTC. It yields the protein CASSSALPYEQYF. This chain links TRBV12-3 or TRBV12-4 with TRBJ2-7; D is unresolved. CDR3 size: 13 residues. V dropped 6 bases and J dropped 2 bases, with 11 bases sitting between them.

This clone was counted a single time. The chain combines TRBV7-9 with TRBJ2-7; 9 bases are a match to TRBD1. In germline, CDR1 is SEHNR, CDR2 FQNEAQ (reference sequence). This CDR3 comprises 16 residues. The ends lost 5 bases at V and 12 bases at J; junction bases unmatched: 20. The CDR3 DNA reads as TGTGCCAGCAGCGTACACCGGGACAGGGTGGGGCAAGAGTGGTACTTC. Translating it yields CASSVHRDRVGQEWYF. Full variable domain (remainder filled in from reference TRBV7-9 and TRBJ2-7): DTGVSQNPRHKITKRGQNVTFRCDPISEHNRLYWYRQTLGQGPEFLTYFQNEAQLEKSRLLSDRFSAERPKGSFSTLEIQRTEQGDSAMYLCASSVHRDRVGQEWYFGPGTRLTVT.

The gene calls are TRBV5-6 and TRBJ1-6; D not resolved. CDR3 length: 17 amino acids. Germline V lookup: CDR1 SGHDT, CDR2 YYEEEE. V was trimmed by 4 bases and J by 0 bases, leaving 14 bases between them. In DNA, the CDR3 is TGTGCCAGCAGCCCACCGGGTCCGAGCTCCTATAATTCACCCCTCCACTTT. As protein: CASSPPGPSSYNSPLHF.

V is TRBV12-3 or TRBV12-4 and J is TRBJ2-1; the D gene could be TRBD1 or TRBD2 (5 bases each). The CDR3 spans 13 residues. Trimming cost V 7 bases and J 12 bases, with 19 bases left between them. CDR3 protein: CASISPGTRTQFF. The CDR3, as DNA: TGTGCCAGCATCTCCCCCGGGACCCGGACGCAGTTCTTC.